These T cell receptor beta chains were read from a single sample in a study of radiation and T cells in renal cell carcinoma. The data were produced by immunoSEQ multiplex PCR, yet TCRdb's version contains in-frame clones alone and is incomplete. The sample includes about 170,000 clones, roughly 90% of them seen just once. The starting material was blood, obtained from a patient whose treatment included radiotherapy and nephrectomy. These TCRs come from a woman in her 50s with renal cell carcinoma. CDR3s include the opening cysteine and the closing phenylalanine or tryptophan. The D gene is left open where the match is weak. Clone size is shown for a subset of rows, as once, few, many or a class of expanded clone.

TRBV7-9	NA	TRBJ2-2	NA	TGTGCCAGCAGCTTAGATTATAGGGGGATACGCACCGGGGAGCTGTTTTTT	CASSLDYRGIRTGELFF
TRBV5-8	TRBD1	TRBJ2-3	NA	TGTGCCAGCAGCTTGGGGGACAGGACTCCTAGCACAGATACGCAGTATTTT	CASSLGDRTPSTDTQYF
TRBV5-4	TRBD1	TRBJ1-1	NA	TGTGCCAGCAGCTTGGGGGGGACAGCTGGTTACACTGAAGCTTTCTTT	CASSLGGTAGYTEAFF
TRBV6-5	NA	TRBJ1-1	few	TGTGCCAGCAGTTCTGTCCGCATTCGGAGCACTGAAGCTTTCTTT	CASSSVRIRSTEAFF
TRBV4-3	NA	TRBJ1-6	NA	TGCGCCAGCAGCCAAGACCTGGGTTCACCCCTCCACTTT	CASSQDLGSPLHF
TRBV7-9	TRBD1	TRBJ2-2	NA	TGTGCCAGCAGCCACAAGCTGGATCAGGGGGTCACCGGGGAGCTGTTTTTT	CASSHKLDQGVTGELFF
TRBV5-6	NA	TRBJ1-1	once	TGTGCCAGCAGCTTGGCCCTAGACAGTCGCACTGAAGCTTTCTTT	CASSLALDSRTEAFF
TRBV5-5	NA	TRBJ1-1	NA	TGTGCCAGCAGCTTTCCGGGTCGGGACGCTGAAGCTTTCTTT	CASSFPGRDAEAFF
TRBV7-9	TRBD2	TRBJ2-3	NA	TGTGCCAGCAGCTTGGGGAAGCGGGGGCCCTACACAGATACGCAGTATTTT	CASSLGKRGPYTDTQYF
TRBV19	NA	TRBJ1-1	NA	TGTGCCAGTAGTCTCGGTGGGGTGACTGAAGCTTTCTTT	CASSLGGVTEAFF
TRBV6-1	NA	TRBJ1-1	NA	TGTGCCAGCAGTGAAGCCGGGAACACTGAAGCTTTCTTT	CASSEAGNTEAFF
TRBV19	NA	TRBJ1-6	NA	TGTGCCAGTAGTATAGGTTTGGAGTCACCCCTCCACTTT	CASSIGLESPLHF
TRBV25-1	NA	TRBJ2-1	NA	TGTGCCAGCAGTGAACCCCCAGGGACGTCCTCCTACAATGAGCAGTTCTTC	CASSEPPGTSSYNEQFF
TRBV5-1	NA	TRBJ2-7	NA	TGCGCCAGCAGCCCGGGGATAGGGGCCTACGAGCAGTACTTC	CASSPGIGAYEQYF
TRBV4-1	TRBD1	TRBJ2-4	NA	TGCGCCAGCAGCCAAGGACAGGGGGTTAAAAACATTCAGTACTTC	CASSQGQGVKNIQYF
TRBV13	NA	TRBJ2-3	NA	TGTGCCAGCAGCTTATGGGGGGGCACAGATACGCAGTATTTT	CASSLWGGTDTQYF
TRBV29-1	TRBD1	TRBJ1-2	once	TGCAGCGTACTCGATGGACAGGGGGCGGGCTACACCTTC	CSVLDGQGAGYTF
TRBV7-2	TRBD2	TRBJ2-3	NA	TGTGCCAGCAGCTTAGCGGGGGGGGACACAGATACGCAGTATTTT	CASSLAGGDTDTQYF
TRBV6-6	TRBD1	TRBJ2-3	NA	TGTGCCAGCAGTGACCGGGACAGGGGGCCAGATACGCAGTATTTT	CASSDRDRGPDTQYF
TRBV18	TRBD1	TRBJ1-1	NA	TGTGCCAGCTCACCTTCGACAGGGAGAAGCCAGATGAACACTGAAGCTTTCTTT	CASSPSTGRSQMNTEAFF
TRBV6-5	NA	TRBJ2-7	NA	TGTGCCAGCAGTTACTCAAGGGGGATGTCCTACGAGCAGTACTTC	CASSYSRGMSYEQYF
TRBV6-5	TRBD1	TRBJ2-7	NA	TGTGCCAGCAGTTACTCGACAGGGTACGAGCAGTACTTC	CASSYSTGYEQYF
TRBV9	NA	TRBJ1-1	few	TGTGCCAGCAGCGTAGCTACGGACAGCACTGAAGCTTTCTTT	CASSVATDSTEAFF
TRBV6-1	NA	TRBJ2-5	NA	TGTGCCAGCAGTTTGGGGGGGCCGGAGGAGACCCAGTACTTC	CASSLGGPEETQYF
TRBV28	TRBD1	TRBJ1-2	NA	TGTGCCAGCAGTTTACAACAGGGGGCGCGAGGCTACACCTTC	CASSLQQGARGYTF
TRBV5-1	NA	TRBJ1-5	NA	TGCGCCAGCAGCTTGGCGGGGGAAGGACAGCCCCAGCATTTT	CASSLAGEGQPQHF
TRBV5-1	TRBD1	TRBJ1-1	NA	TGCGCCAGCAGCTCCAACAGGGGAAGCCCTACTGAAGCTTTCTTT	CASSSNRGSPTEAFF
TRBV2	NA	TRBJ1-5	NA	TGTGCCAGCAGTGACAGAAGCAACAATCAGCCCCAGCATTTT	CASSDRSNNQPQHF
TRBV6-6	NA	TRBJ2-7	NA	TGTGCCAGCAGCAGGGACGGGACACAGGGTATCTACGAGCAGTACTTC	CASSRDGTQGIYEQYF
TRBV9	NA	TRBJ2-1	NA	TGTGCCAGCAGCGCCATGAGTTCCTACAATGAGCAGTTCTTC	CASSAMSSYNEQFF
TRBV25-1	TRBD1	TRBJ2-7	NA	TGTGCCAGCAGTTGGACAGGGGTGTACGAGCAGTACTTC	CASSWTGVYEQYF
TRBV19	TRBD1	TRBJ1-2	once	TGTGCCAGTAGTCCCTTACCGGGACAGGGAAAGTACGACTATGGCTACACCTTC	CASSPLPGQGKYDYGYTF
TRBV5-1	NA	TRBJ2-5	NA	TGCGCCAGCAGCTTCGGGGACCTAGAAGAGACCCAGTACTTC	CASSFGDLEETQYF
TRBV11-2	NA	TRBJ1-1	NA	TGTGCCAGCAGCCATAATTCGGGGTCTGAAGCTTTCTTT	CASSHNSGSEAFF
TRBV20-1	NA	TRBJ2-3	NA	TGCAGTGCTAGAGAGGCCGGGACGCAGTATTTT	CSAREAGTQYF
TRBV4-3	NA	TRBJ2-1	NA	TGCGCCAGCAGCCAAGATCGGGGTAGCTTAGAGCAGTTCTTC	CASSQDRGSLEQFF
TRBV4-1	NA	TRBJ2-6	NA	TGCGCCAGCAGCCACGCTTCAGGGTTCTCTGGGGCCAACGTCCTGACTTTC	CASSHASGFSGANVLTF
TRBV29-1	NA	TRBJ1-2	NA	TGCAGCGTTGGACAGCAAACTAACTATGGCTACACCTTC	CSVGQQTNYGYTF
TRBV9	NA	TRBJ1-4	NA	TGTGCCAGCAGCGTCGGGTGGGGGGCCCAATTTGAAAAACTGTTTTTT	CASSVGWGAQFEKLFF
TRBV7-9	TRBD1	TRBJ1-5	NA	TGTGCCAGCAGCCAACAGGGGGATCAGCCCCAGCATTTT	CASSQQGDQPQHF
TRBV6-5	TRBD2	TRBJ2-2	NA	TGTGCCAGCAGCCGCCCGGGGGGAGGGGAGCTGTTTTTT	CASSRPGGGELFF
TRBV9	NA	TRBJ2-7	once	TGTGCCAGCAGCTTCCGATTAGGGGGCGAGCAGTACTTC	CASSFRLGGEQYF
TRBV10-1	NA	TRBJ2-3	NA	TGCGCCAGCAGTGTAACGGGACATAGCACAGATACGCAGTATTTT	CASSVTGHSTDTQYF
TRBV7-3	TRBD1	TRBJ1-2	NA	TGTGCCAGCAGCTCGCGGGACAGGGGAATAGGGACCTATGGCTACACCTTC	CASSSRDRGIGTYGYTF
TRBV5-8	TRBD2	TRBJ2-7	once	TGTGCCAGCAGCTTGATGACTAGCGGGGGGGACTACGAGCAGTACTTC	CASSLMTSGGDYEQYF
TRBV6-5	TRBD2	TRBJ2-1	NA	TGTGCCAGCAGTTCGGTCGGGACTACCGGCTCTGGTGAGCAGTTCTTC	CASSSVGTTGSGEQFF
TRBV5-1	TRBD1	TRBJ1-2	NA	TGCGCCAGCAGGGATGGCGGGGCAGGGGGCGAGGGCTACACCTTC	CASRDGGAGGEGYTF
TRBV30	NA	TRBJ1-2	NA	TGTGCCTGGACCCGGGTCGCGACTAACTATGGCTACACCTTC	CAWTRVATNYGYTF
TRBV6-5	NA	TRBJ1-2	once	TGTGCCAGCAGCTCCTTTCAGGGTAGGGATGGCTACACCTTC	CASSSFQGRDGYTF
TRBV6-6	NA	TRBJ1-5	NA	TGTGCCAGCAGCCTAGCAGGGAATCAGCCCCAGCATTTT	CASSLAGNQPQHF
TRBV10-3	NA	TRBJ1-4	NA	TGTGCCATCAGTGAGTCGCCCAGGGCAACTAATGAAAAACTGTTTTTT	CAISESPRATNEKLFF
TRBV7-9	NA	TRBJ2-1	once	TGTGCCAGCAGTTTACAGGGACTCTCCTACAATGAGCAGTTCTTC	CASSLQGLSYNEQFF
TRBV6-4	NA	TRBJ1-1	NA	TGTGCCAGCAGTGAAGATACAGGGATGAGGTCTTTCTTT	CASSEDTGMRSFF
TRBV5-1	TRBD2	TRBJ2-3	NA	TGCGCCAGCAGCCTAAGACTAGCGGGGGGCACAGATACGCAGTATTTT	CASSLRLAGGTDTQYF
TRBV5-1	NA	TRBJ2-2	NA	TGCGCCAGCAGCTTACTGAGGACAGCGAACACCGGGGAGCTGTTTTTT	CASSLLRTANTGELFF
TRBV19	TRBD1	TRBJ2-7	NA	TGTGCCAGTAGCCCTGTGGGGGACAGGGGACTCTACGAGCAGTACTTC	CASSPVGDRGLYEQYF
TRBV29-1	NA	TRBJ1-1	NA	TGCAGCGTTCACAGGGTGGACACTGAAGCTTTCTTT	CSVHRVDTEAFF